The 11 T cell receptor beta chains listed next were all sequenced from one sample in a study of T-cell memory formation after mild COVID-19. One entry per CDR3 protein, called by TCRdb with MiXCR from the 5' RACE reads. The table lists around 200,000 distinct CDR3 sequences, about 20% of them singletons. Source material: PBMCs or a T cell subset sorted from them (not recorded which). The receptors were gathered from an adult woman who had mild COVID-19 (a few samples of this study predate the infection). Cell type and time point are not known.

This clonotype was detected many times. The DNA for the CDR3 is TGTGCCAGCAGCCAAGGGCAGGGCAATAATTCACCCCTCCACTTT. Its translation is CASSQGQGNNSPLHF. The V call is TRBV4-2, the J call TRBJ1-6, with TRBD1 as a possible D gene (5 bases). V was trimmed by 1 base and J by 5 bases, leaving 9 bases between them. The CDR3 spans 15 residues. Per the germline V gene, CDR1 is LGHNA and CDR2 is YNFKEQ.

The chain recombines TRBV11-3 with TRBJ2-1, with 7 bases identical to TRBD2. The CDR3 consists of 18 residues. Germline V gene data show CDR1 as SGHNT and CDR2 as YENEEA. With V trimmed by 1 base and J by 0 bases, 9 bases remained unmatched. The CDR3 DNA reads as TGTGCCAGCAGCTTAGGGGACTATCCCCTGAGCTCCTACAATGAGCAGTTCTTC. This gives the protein CASSLGDYPLSSYNEQFF.

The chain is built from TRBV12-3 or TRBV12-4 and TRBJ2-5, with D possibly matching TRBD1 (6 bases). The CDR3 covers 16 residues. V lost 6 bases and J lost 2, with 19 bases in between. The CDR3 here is CASRNSGVEGQETQYF. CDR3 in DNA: TGTGCCAGCAGAAACTCAGGGGTAGAGGGGCAAGAGACCCAGTACTTC.

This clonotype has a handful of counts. CDR3 residues: CASFEGGGYTF. The DNA of the CDR3 is TGTGCCAGCTTTGAGGGGGGTGGCTACACCTTC. The chain links TRBV6-5 to TRBJ1-2, with D tentatively TRBD1 (6 bases). Per the germline V gene, CDR1 is MNHEY and CDR2 is SVGAGI. CDR3 length equals 11 residues. The V and J ends lost 8 bases and 7 bases respectively, with 11 bases between them.

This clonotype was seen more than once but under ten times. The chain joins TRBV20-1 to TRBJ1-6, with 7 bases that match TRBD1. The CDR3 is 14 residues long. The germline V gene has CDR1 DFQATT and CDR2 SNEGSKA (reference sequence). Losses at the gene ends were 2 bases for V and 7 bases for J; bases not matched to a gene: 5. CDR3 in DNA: TGCAGTGCTAGACCTGGACAGGAGAATTCACCCCTCCACTTT. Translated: CSARPGQENSPLHF.

The CDR3 DNA follows: TGTGCCTGGAGTGAAGGGCTGTCAGGGGAGCAGTTCTTC. Encoded protein: CAWSEGLSGEQFF. This chain joins TRBV30 and TRBJ2-1; TRBD1 is a possible D gene (5 bases). Germline CDR1 GTSNPN, CDR2 SVGIG (reference sequence). The CDR3 loop spans 13 amino acids. The ends were cut back, 1 base at V and 10 bases at J, with 14 bases in the middle.

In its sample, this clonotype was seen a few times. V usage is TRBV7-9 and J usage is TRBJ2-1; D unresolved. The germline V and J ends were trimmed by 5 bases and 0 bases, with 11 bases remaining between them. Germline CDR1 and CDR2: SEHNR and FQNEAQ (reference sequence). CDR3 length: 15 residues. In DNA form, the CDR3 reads TGTGCCAGCAGCCCCGTGGGTTCCTCCTACAATGAGCAGTTCTTC. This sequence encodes CASSPVGSSYNEQFF.

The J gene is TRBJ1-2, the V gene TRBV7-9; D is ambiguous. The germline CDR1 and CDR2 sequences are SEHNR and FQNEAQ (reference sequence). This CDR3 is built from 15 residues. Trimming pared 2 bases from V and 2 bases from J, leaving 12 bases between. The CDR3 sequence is CASSLSDGRNYGYTF. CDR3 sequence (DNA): TGTGCCAGCAGCTTATCAGACGGCCGGAACTATGGCTACACCTTC.

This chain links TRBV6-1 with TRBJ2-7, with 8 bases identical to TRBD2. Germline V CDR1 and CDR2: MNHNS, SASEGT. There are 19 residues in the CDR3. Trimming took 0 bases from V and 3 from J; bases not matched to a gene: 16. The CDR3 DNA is TGTGCCAGCAGTGAAGCTGATAGCGGGATTCCCCCCGGGGACTACGAGCAGTACTTC. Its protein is CASSEADSGIPPGDYEQYF.

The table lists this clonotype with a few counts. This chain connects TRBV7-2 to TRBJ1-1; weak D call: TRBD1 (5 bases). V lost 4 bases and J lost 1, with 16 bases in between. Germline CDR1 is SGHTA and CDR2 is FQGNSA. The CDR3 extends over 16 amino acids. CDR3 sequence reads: CASSSPSGTSNTEAFF. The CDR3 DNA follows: TGTGCCAGCAGCTCACCGTCTGGGACGTCGAACACTGAAGCTTTCTTT.

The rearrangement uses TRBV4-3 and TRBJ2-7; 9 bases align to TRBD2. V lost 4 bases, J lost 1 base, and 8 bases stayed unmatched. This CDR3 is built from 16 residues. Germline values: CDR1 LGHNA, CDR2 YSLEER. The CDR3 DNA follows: TGCGCCAGCAGCCCTTCCCCTAGCGGGGCTTCCTACGAGCAGTACTTC. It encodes CASSPSPSGASYEQYF.